Following are 24 T cell receptor beta chains from one sample sequenced in a study of CD8 T cells in Susac syndrome. Random hexamers were used to reverse transcribe 0.5 to 1 ug of RNA. TCRdb itself ran the immunoSEQ multiplex PCR reads through MiXCR, one entry per CDR3 protein. This table holds 150,000 to 200,000 distinct CDR3 sequences, just under 95% found once. The sample comprised CD4+ T cells from PBMCs. The receptors were gathered from a human donor in good health.

The V gene is TRBV5-1, the J gene TRBJ2-7, with unresolved D. Germline V gene data show CDR1 as SGHRS and CDR2 as YFSETQ. CDR3 length: 16 amino acids. Trimming took off 0 bases at V and 7 bases at J, with 20 bases between the two ends. CDR3 sequence: CASSLAGGNMPTEQYF. CDR3 in DNA: TGCGCCAGCAGCTTGGCGGGTGGGAACATGCCTACGGAGCAGTACTTC.

The chain employs TRBV6-5 and TRBJ2-6; tentative D call: TRBD2 (5 bases). Per the germline V gene, CDR1 is MNHEY and CDR2 is SVGAGI. There are 16 residues in the CDR3. Trimming removed 2 bases from V and 0 bases from J, with 8 bases in between. CDR3 DNA sequence: TGTGCCAGCAGTTACCCTAGCCGCTCTGGGGCCAACGTCCTGACTTTC. Translated: CASSYPSRSGANVLTF.

V gene TRBV6-2 or TRBV6-3 combines with J gene TRBJ1-1; D is ambiguous. Germline V CDR1 and CDR2: MNHEY, SVGEGT. The CDR3 contains 15 residues. V lost 6 bases and J lost 1, with 15 bases in between. The CDR3 coding sequence is TGTGCCAGCAGAAAATACGAAGCAAAGAACACTGAAGCTTTCTTT. It yields the protein CASRKYEAKNTEAFF.

The chain links TRBV7-2 to TRBJ2-1; D is unresolved. The CDR3 contains 14 residues. V was pared by 2 bases and J by 3 bases, with 8 bases between. The V gene's germline CDR1 is SGHTA and CDR2 FQGNSA. The CDR3 coding sequence is TGTGCCAGCAGCTTAATGCTGGTCTACAATGAGCAGTTCTTC. Translation: CASSLMLVYNEQFF. Complete variable domain (other parts from reference TRBV7-2 and TRBJ2-1): GAGVSQSPSNKVTEKGKDVELRCDPISGHTALYWYRQSLGQGLEFLIYFQGNSAPDKSGLPSDRFSAERTGGSVSTLTIQRTQQEDSAVYLCASSLMLVYNEQFFGPGTRLTVL.

This chain connects TRBV15 to TRBJ2-7; D unresolved. Trimming shortened V by 0 bases and J by 5 bases, and 23 bases separated the two germline ends. Germline V gene sequence: CDR1 LNHNV, CDR2 YYDKDF (reference sequence). The CDR3 contains 18 residues. The CDR3 DNA reads as TGTGCCACCAGCAGAGATCTAATTGGGCGTTCCGGGTACCACGAGCAGTACTTC. It translates to CATSRDLIGRSGYHEQYF.

The chain links TRBV4-1 to TRBJ1-1; D uncertain. The V gene lost 0 bases and the J gene lost 9 bases, with 17 bases spanning the gap. The CDR3 has 15 amino acids. From germline, CDR1 is MGHRA and CDR2 YSYEKL. In DNA form, the CDR3 reads TGCGCCAGCAGCCAAGATAGGCTCCAGATCATACAAGCTTTCTTT. Translation gives CASSQDRLQIIQAFF.

The rearrangement links TRBV9 to TRBJ2-2, with 14 bases identical to TRBD2. The CDR3 has 16 amino acids. Looked up from germline, CDR1 is SGDLS and CDR2 is YYNGEE. After removal of 4 bases from V and 7 bases from J, the junction contained 6 bases not matched to a gene. The CDR3 DNA sequence: TGTGCCAGCAGCCCGACTAGCGGGGGGGCTATCGGGGAGCTGTTTTTT. Translated: CASSPTSGGAIGELFF.

CDR3 amino acids: CASRTGGGTTGELFF. CDR3 DNA: TGTGCCAGCAGGACAGGGGGCGGGACCACCGGGGAGCTGTTTTTT. The genes are TRBV9 and TRBJ2-2; 10 positions agree with TRBD1. CDR3 length: 15 residues. The germline CDR1 and CDR2 sequences are SGDLS and YYNGEE. Germline trimming cut 5 bases from V and 4 bases from J; bases unmatched to any gene: 5.

The V call is TRBV20-1, the J call TRBJ1-1; TRBD1 agrees at 9 bases. V gave up 5 bases and J gave up 4 bases; unmatched junction bases: 5. This CDR3 contains 13 residues. Germline lookup yields CDR1 DFQATT and CDR2 SNEGSKA (reference sequence). As DNA, the CDR3 is TGCAGTGCTGGGGACAGGGCCGGCACTGAAGCTTTCTTT. This encodes CSAGDRAGTEAFF.

CDR3 bases: TGTGCCACCAGTAGCACTAGCGGGGGGCAAGAGACCCAGTACTTC. Residues: CATSSTSGGQETQYF. The V call is TRBV24-1, the J call TRBJ2-5; 12 nucleotides line up with TRBD2. The V gene end was trimmed by 6 bases and the J gene end by 2 bases; junction bases not matched to a gene: 3. Germline-derived CDR1 and CDR2 are KGHDR and SFDVKD. The CDR3 runs to 15 residues.

The chain joins TRBV29-1 to TRBJ2-1; 9 bases line up with TRBD1. Germline V gene sequence: CDR1 SQVTM, CDR2 ANQGSEA. This CDR3 has 14 amino acids. Trimming took 7 bases from V and 9 from J; bases not matched to a gene: 13. The CDR3 DNA follows: TGCAGCGGCCGGCCGGGACAGGGAAAACCTGAGCAGTTCTTC. Its protein product is CSGRPGQGKPEQFF.

The chain links TRBV20-1 to TRBJ1-1; D gene ambiguous. CDR1 DFQATT and CDR2 SNEGSKA come from the germline V gene (reference sequence). The germline V and J ends were trimmed by 3 bases and 4 bases, with 12 bases remaining between them. This CDR3 is built from 13 residues. The CDR3 region has the DNA TGCAGTGCTAGTCGCGGGTTGAGCACTGAAGCTTTCTTT. Residues: CSASRGLSTEAFF.

V and J are TRBV4-3 and TRBJ2-3; 9 nucleotides line up with TRBD2. The CDR3 extends over 18 amino acids. Losses at the gene ends were 0 bases for V and 0 bases for J; bases not matched to a gene: 7. From germline, CDR1 is LGHNA and CDR2 YSLEER. This chain's CDR3 is CASSQERAGGPSTDTQYF. The CDR3 coding sequence is TGCGCCAGCAGCCAAGAACGAGCGGGGGGACCTAGCACAGATACGCAGTATTTT.

This clonotype came up once. V is TRBV27 and J is TRBJ2-7; perhaps TRBD2 as D (5 bases). The CDR3 runs to 15 residues. Trimming took off 2 bases at V and 5 bases at J, with 16 bases between the two ends. Germline loops: CDR1 MNHEY, CDR2 SMNVEV (reference sequence). For the CDR3, the DNA is TGTGCCAGCAGTTTAATCGGACTCACAGCCCACGAGCAGTACTTC. It translates to CASSLIGLTAHEQYF.

This sequence joins TRBV30 and TRBJ2-5, with D hard to call. The CDR3 is 12 residues long. Between the trimmed V and J ends, which lost 1 base and 6 bases, there was a span of 9 bases. Looked up from germline, CDR1 is GTSNPN and CDR2 is SVGIG (reference sequence). CDR3 nucleotides: TGTGCCTGGAGTGACTCCCCACAGACCCAGTACTTC. It codes for CAWSDSPQTQYF. The full variable domain, completed using reference TRBV30 and TRBJ2-5, is SQTIHQWPATLVQPVGSPLSLECTVEGTSNPNLYWYRQAAGRGLQLLFYSVGIGQISSEVPQNLSASRPQDRQFILSSKKLLLSDSGFYLCAWSDSPQTQYFGPGTRLLVL.

The chain combines TRBV6-5 with TRBJ2-1; TRBD1 matches 7 bases. CDR1 is MNHEY and CDR2 is SVGAGI in the germline V gene. V shed 8 bases and J 6 bases; nucleotides not matched to a gene: 4. The CDR3 totals 12 residues. CDR3 amino acids: CASGRQGNEQFF. CDR3 nucleotide sequence: TGTGCCAGCGGGAGACAGGGCAATGAGCAGTTCTTC.

The J gene is TRBJ2-7, the V gene TRBV5-1; D may be TRBD2 (5 bases). CDR1 and CDR2 (germline): SGHRS, YFSETQ. The V end lost 2 bases, the J end lost 5 bases, and 8 bases lay between the germline ends. The CDR3 sequence is 12 residues long. CDR3 residues: CASSFEGNEQYF. CDR3 sequence (DNA): TGCGCCAGCAGCTTCGAGGGTAACGAGCAGTACTTC.

A single count supports this clonotype. The gene calls are TRBV29-1 and TRBJ1-4, with D hard to call. V lost 4 bases and J lost 8, with 14 bases in between. CDR1 is SQVTM, CDR2 ANQGSEA, per germline. This CDR3 has 13 amino acids. CDR3 sequence reads: CSVGGSRGEKLFF. The CDR3 region has the DNA TGCAGCGTTGGCGGCAGCCGAGGGGAAAAACTGTTTTTT.

The J gene is TRBJ2-5, the V gene TRBV29-1; possibly TRBD1 for D (6 bases). CDR1 SQVTM and CDR2 ANQGSEA come from the germline V gene. The CDR3 length is 15 residues. V was cut by 4 bases and J by 2 bases, with 17 bases left in between. The CDR3, as DNA: TGCAGCGTTGCCCCTCTGGGTCAGGGGCAAGAGACCCAGTACTTC. This translates into CSVAPLGQGQETQYF.

This chain joins TRBV6-2 or TRBV6-3 and TRBJ2-5; the D gene could be TRBD1 or TRBD2 (5 bases each). Trimming took 6 bases from V and 5 from J, leaving 16 bases between them. The CDR3 has 14 residues. Germline V gene data show CDR1 as MNHEY and CDR2 as SVGEGT. CDR3 amino acids: CASRTWGPPETQYF. The CDR3 DNA sequence: TGTGCCAGCAGAACCTGGGGACCCCCGGAGACCCAGTACTTC.

The chain combines TRBV5-1 with TRBJ2-2; D unresolved. Per the germline V gene, CDR1 is SGHRS and CDR2 is YFSETQ. V lost 0 bases to trimming and J lost 7 bases, with 16 bases between them. The CDR3 is 16 residues long. CDR3 DNA sequence: TGCGCCAGCAGCTTGGAAGGTGCCGTAGGTATCGGGGAGCTGTTTTTT. Amino acids: CASSLEGAVGIGELFF.

The chain links TRBV20-1 to TRBJ2-5; D gene unclear. CDR1 is DFQATT, CDR2 SNEGSKA, per germline (reference sequence). Deletions cut 3 bases from V and 5 bases from J, with 10 bases between. This CDR3 spans 12 amino acids. CDR3 loop: CSASSMEETQYF. CDR3 sequence (DNA): TGCAGTGCTAGTTCGATGGAGGAGACCCAGTACTTC.

The rearrangement joins TRBV3-1 to TRBJ2-1, with a tentative D call TRBD2 (6 bases). This CDR3 comprises 13 residues. Germline values: CDR1 LGHDT, CDR2 YNNKEL (reference sequence). V was shortened by 4 bases and J by 6 bases, with 10 bases between the two germline ends. CDR3 nucleotide sequence: TGTGCCAGCAGCCCTGGGAGGAGCAATGAGCAGTTCTTC. Residues: CASSPGRSNEQFF.

The chain carries TRBV18 and TRBJ2-3; no reliable D call. The CDR3 runs 15 residues. Trimming shortened V by 1 base and J by 0 bases, and 8 bases separated the two germline ends. The germline gives CDR1 KGHSH, CDR2 LQKENI. The CDR3 coding sequence is TGTGCCAGCTCACCACGGGCACAGAGCACAGATACGCAGTATTTT. It yields the protein CASSPRAQSTDTQYF.